This TCR beta chain was obtained from a study of neurological immune-mediated disorders. The sample holds many counts of this clonotype. TCRdb independently ran MiXCR on the 5' RACE reads; one entry per CDR3 protein. This repertoire shows around 53,000 distinct CDR3 sequences, approximately 9.2% found once; its top ten account for 1.9%. Germline lookup yields CDR1 MNHEY and CDR2 SVGAGI. The CDR3 covers 14 residues. The V end was cut by 0 bases, the J end by 16 bases, with 19 bases between. Time point reported: longitudinal time-point 3. The clonotype originates from a woman in her 40s in good health. What was sequenced was PBMCs. The rearrangement links TRBV6-5 to TRBJ2-1; D assignment may be TRBD1 or TRBD2 (6 bases each). CDR3 nucleotides: TGTGCCAGCAGTTACTCGATTTACGGGGGCGGAAGATTCTTC. As protein: CASSYSIYGGGRFF.